One sample yielded the 10 T cell receptor beta chains listed below, sequenced in a study of tumor-infiltrating lymphocytes in localized non-small cell lung cancer. The data were produced by immunoSEQ multiplex PCR, yet TCRdb's version contains in-frame clones alone and is incomplete. The data contain under 2,000 clones, 30% to 45% of them singletons. The material sequenced was uninvolved lung tissue not adjacent to the tumor. These receptors all come from a human donor with non-small cell lung cancer.

This clone was seen more than once but under ten times. CDR3 protein: CASSLRTMNTEAFF. CDR3 DNA sequence: TGTGCCAGCAGCTTGCGGACCATGAACACTGAAGCTTTCTTT. This sequence joins TRBV5-4 and TRBJ1-1; no reliable D call. The CDR3 has 14 amino acids. The V end lost 1 base, the J end lost 0 bases, and 7 bases lay between the germline ends. The germline gives CDR1 SGHNT, CDR2 YYREEE (reference sequence).

This clone was observed a handful of times. This chain links TRBV6-5 with TRBJ1-1, with 7 bases that match TRBD1. Germline V CDR1 and CDR2: MNHEY, SVGAGI. There are 14 residues in the CDR3. V shed 4 bases and J 4 bases; nucleotides not matched to a gene: 6. CDR3 region: CASSSQGTGTEAFF. In DNA, the CDR3 is TGTGCCAGCAGTTCACAGGGGACGGGCACTGAAGCTTTCTTT.

The rearrangement joins TRBV4-3 to TRBJ1-2, with TRBD1 identical over 7 bases. The CDR3 has 15 residues. Trimming took 4 bases from V and 8 from J; bases not matched to a gene: 13. Germline lookup yields CDR1 LGHNA and CDR2 YSLEER. The CDR3 region is CASSPTGATVRGYTF. The CDR3 DNA reads as TGCGCCAGCAGCCCAACAGGGGCGACAGTGAGAGGCTACACCTTC.

The chain has TRBV6-1 and TRBJ2-5; no definite D call. V was clipped by 3 bases and J by 10 bases, with 9 bases between them. The CDR3 has 11 residues. CDR1 is MNHNS and CDR2 is SASEGT in the germline V gene. The CDR3 protein is CASSDQANQYF. DNA for the CDR3: TGTGCCAGCAGTGACCAGGCTAACCAGTACTTC.

By sample fraction, this clone is large. The chain joins TRBV6-5 to TRBJ2-3, with a tentative D call TRBD1 (6 bases). V lost 4 bases, J lost 2 bases, and 13 bases lay in between. The CDR3 contains 15 residues. Germline loops: CDR1 MNHEY, CDR2 SVGAGI. The CDR3: CASSSQGQSTDTQYF. The CDR3 region has the DNA TGTGCCAGCAGTTCTCAAGGACAGTCCACAGATACGCAGTATTTT.

This CDR3 is CASNLLGSLTEAFF. The DNA of the CDR3 is TGTGCCAGCAACCTTCTGGGCAGCCTCACTGAAGCTTTCTTT. The chain employs TRBV6-5 and TRBJ1-1, with D unresolved. The CDR3 is 14 residues long. V was pared by 7 bases and J by 4 bases, with 16 bases between. The germline CDR1 and CDR2 sequences are MNHEY and SVGAGI.

V usage is TRBV9 and J usage is TRBJ1-4, with a possible D match to TRBD1 (5 bases). The CDR3 runs to 15 residues. The V end was cut by 5 bases, the J end by 2 bases, with 13 bases between. CDR1 SGDLS and CDR2 YYNGEE come from the germline V gene. In nucleotides, the CDR3 is TGTGCCAGCAGTGGGGGGTCAGGGACTAATGAAAAACTGTTTTTT. Protein sequence: CASSGGSGTNEKLFF.

CDR3 sequence reads: CASSGGRADYNEQFF. The CDR3 nucleotides are TGTGCCAGCAGTGGGGGAAGAGCGGACTACAATGAGCAGTTCTTC. This sequence joins TRBV2 and TRBJ2-1, with TRBD2 as a possible D gene (5 bases). The CDR3 runs to 15 residues. Trimming cost V 4 bases and J 3 bases, with 13 bases left between them. Looked up from germline, CDR1 is SNHLY and CDR2 is FYNNEI.

This clone is medium-sized (0.01 to 0.1%) by share. This rearrangement joins TRBV6-5 to TRBJ1-6; D might be TRBD1 (5 bases). The CDR3 totals 12 residues. The V end was cut by 8 bases, the J end by 4 bases, with 6 bases between. From germline, CDR1 is MNHEY and CDR2 SVGAGI. CDR3: CASRQYNSPLHF. The CDR3, as DNA: TGTGCCAGCCGACAGTATAATTCACCCCTCCACTTT.

This clone was counted a few times. The V call is TRBV11-2, the J call TRBJ1-2; D may be TRBD1 (6 bases). V was trimmed by 1 base and J by 10 bases, leaving 19 bases between them. In germline, CDR1 is SGHAT, CDR2 FQNNGV. This CDR3 has 15 amino acids. The CDR3, as DNA: TGTGCCAGCAGCTTAGTCGGATGGGGGGCAGGGGACTACACCTTC. It yields the protein CASSLVGWGAGDYTF.